The clone carrying this T cell receptor beta chain was seen only a few times. The antigen is undetermined. This specimen belongs to a study of T-cell reconstitution after alpha-beta-depleted transplantation in children. General study points: A year had passed since transplant, and T-cell counts and diversity by then came mostly from newly produced T cells. After transplant, high TCRbeta diversity at day 60 in some patients arose from surviving recipient T cells and thymic progenitors.

Library preparation (for TCRbeta) was performed with unique molecular identifiers. TCRdb passed the PCR reads through MiXCR, listing each CDR3 protein once. The sample consists of fewer than 700,000 distinct CDR3 sequences, over 10% of them appearing once. Germline CDR1 and CDR2: DFQATT and SNEGSKA (reference sequence). J gave up 5 bases and V 1 base, and 14 bases lay outside the gene matches. The CDR3 length is 16 residues. The V gene is TRBV20-1, the J gene TRBJ2-7, with 7 bases matching TRBD2. The receptor comes from a male patient younger than 18 who had a stem cell transplant for acute myeloid leukemia, so the T cells may come from the graft donor. This material consisted of PBMCs, mostly from graft donor cells, taken 360 days after TCRalphabeta/CD19-depleted stem cell transplant. CDR3 coding DNA: TGCAGTGCTAGAGTGCCTCGGCTAGCGGAGGCCCACGAGCAGTACTTC. It yields the protein CSARVPRLAEAHEQYF.